This entry concerns a single TCR beta chain. Antigen specificity is unknown. With 60 Vbeta and 13 Jbeta primers, the PCR was carried out. Assay used: immunoSEQ multiplex PCR; TCRdb lists only in-frame clones, some missing. The table lists 140,000 to 150,000 clones, roughly 86% of them singletons. This sample is drawn from a study of cytomegalovirus exposure and HLA in healthy donors. Study findings and constraints: Cytomegalovirus status was reportedly diagnosed by the classifier with high sensitivity and specificity.

Per germline, CDR1 MNHEY and CDR2 SMNVEV (reference sequence). The ends were cut back, 3 bases at V and 4 bases at J, with 12 bases in the middle. The CDR3 is made up of 14 amino acids. The TCR originated in a woman aged 40 to 50 in good health and CMV-seronegative. Sequencing was carried out using PBMCs. V gene TRBV27 combines with J gene TRBJ1-2; maybe TRBD1 (6 bases). CDR3 amino acids: CASSFWGGAYGYTF. In nucleotides, the CDR3 is TGTGCCAGCAGTTTTTGGGGGGGCGCCTATGGCTACACCTTC.